The 10 T cell receptor beta chains in this list originate from one sample, sequenced in a study of CD8+ T cells in alopecia areata. Once RNA had been extracted, it was reverse transcribed into cDNA to act as the sequencing template. The assay was immunoSEQ multiplex PCR, and TCRdb's table has in-frame clones only and misses some. The sample gives about 69,000 clones, roughly 60% of which show up once; approximately 19% is in the top ten. Source: CD8+ T cells sorted from blood, taken at week 0. These receptors were taken from a human donor with alopecia areata.

The rearrangement uses TRBV5-1 and TRBJ2-7, with TRBD1 matching 11 bases. The V segment lost 1 base and the J segment 6 bases; nucleotides outside the gene matches: 3. Germline CDR1 reads SGHRS; CDR2 reads YFSETQ. CDR3 length: 14 amino acids. The CDR3 DNA reads as TGCGCCAGCAGCTTGCTGGGGACAGGGGGCGAGCAGTACTTC. Encoded protein: CASSLLGTGGEQYF. Full variable domain (rest looked up from reference TRBV5-1 and TRBJ2-7): KAGVTQTPRYLIKTRGQQVTLSCSPISGHRSVSWYQQTPGQGLQFLFEYFSETQRNKGNFPGRFSGRQFSNSRSEMNVSTLELGDSALYLCASSLLGTGGEQYFGPGTRLTVT.

The gene calls are TRBV4-1 and TRBJ2-3; D is perhaps TRBD2 (5 bases). The V and J ends lost 4 bases and 0 bases respectively, with 8 bases between them. Germline V gene data show CDR1 as MGHRA and CDR2 as YSYEKL. The CDR3 has 14 residues. The CDR3 sequence is CASSLSESTDTQYF. In nucleotides, the CDR3 is TGCGCCAGCAGCCTTAGCGAGAGCACAGATACGCAGTATTTT.

V usage is TRBV2 and J usage is TRBJ1-2, with D perhaps TRBD1 (5 bases). The CDR3 loop spans 14 amino acids. V was shortened by 6 bases and J by 8 bases, with 19 bases between the two germline ends. CDR1 SNHLY and CDR2 FYNNEI come from the germline V gene. The CDR3 is CASRDRVREGGYTF. In nucleotides, the CDR3 is TGTGCCAGCAGGGACCGCGTCCGGGAGGGGGGCTACACCTTC.

The V call is TRBV29-1, the J call TRBJ2-7; D is unclear. The CDR3 length is 14 residues. Trimming took 4 bases from V and 2 from J, leaving 15 bases between them. CDR1 is SQVTM and CDR2 is ANQGSEA in the germline V gene. Here the CDR3 reads CSVGVWRLTYEQYF. The CDR3 coding sequence is TGCAGCGTTGGGGTATGGCGGCTAACCTACGAGCAGTACTTC.

The chain carries TRBV7-9 and TRBJ1-2; D unclear. The CDR3 length is 18 residues. The germline CDR1 and CDR2 sequences are SEHNR and FQNEAQ (reference sequence). Trimming left V 4 bases short and J 4 bases short, with 25 bases between. This CDR3 is CASSSTAEGRKRLYGYTF. The CDR3 DNA sequence: TGTGCCAGCAGCTCTACAGCAGAAGGACGGAAAAGACTCTATGGCTACACCTTC.

The rearrangement links TRBV6-6 to TRBJ2-7; D remains unclear. This CDR3 has 12 amino acids. V was trimmed by 2 bases and J by 5 bases, leaving 7 bases between them. The germline V gene encodes CDR1 MNHNY and CDR2 SVGAGI (reference sequence). CDR3 amino acids: CASSYDSHEQYF. The CDR3 DNA follows: TGTGCCAGCAGTTACGATTCGCACGAGCAGTACTTC.

The chain uses TRBV14 and TRBJ1-2; D perhaps matches TRBD1 (6 bases). V shed 2 bases and J shed 2 bases, with 6 bases lying between them. Germline CDR1 reads SGHDN; CDR2 reads FVKESK. The CDR3 covers 13 residues. CDR3 nucleotide sequence: TGTGCCAGCAGCCAACAGGGGAACTATGGCTACACCTTC. Protein product: CASSQQGNYGYTF.

This chain connects TRBV18 to TRBJ1-2; no firm D call. Trimming cost V 0 bases and J 8 bases, with 25 bases left between them. This CDR3 has 18 residues. CDR1 is KGHSH, CDR2 LQKENI, per germline. In DNA, the CDR3 is TGTGCCAGCTCACCACCAAGGTGGAAACTCTCCCTGGTGAGCGGCTACACCTTC. This translates into CASSPPRWKLSLVSGYTF.

The rearrangement joins TRBV25-1 to TRBJ2-2; no clear D. In germline, CDR1 is MGHDK, CDR2 SYGVNS. Between the trimmed V and J ends, which lost 7 bases and 4 bases, there was a span of 4 bases. This CDR3 spans 11 amino acids. CDR3 residues: CASTGTGELFF. CDR3 sequence (DNA): TGTGCCAGCACAGGCACCGGGGAGCTGTTTTTT.

V is TRBV7-9 and J is TRBJ2-7; 11 nucleotides line up with TRBD2. CDR3 length: 15 residues. Unmatched junction bases numbered 7, after V lost 5 bases and J lost 4 bases. Germline V gene data show CDR1 as SEHNR and CDR2 as FQNEAQ (reference sequence). Here the CDR3 DNA reads TGTGCCAGCAGCCCGCCCGGGACTAGCGGTTACGAGCAGTACTTC. The encoded protein is CASSPPGTSGYEQYF. Supplemented by reference TRBV7-9 and TRBJ2-7, the full variable domain reads DTGVSQNPRHKITKRGQNVTFRCDPISEHNRLYWYRQTLGQGPEFLTYFQNEAQLEKSRLLSDRFSAERPKGSFSTLEIQRTEQGDSAMYLCASSPPGTSGYEQYFGPGTRLTVT.